This record looks at one T cell receptor beta chain sequence and its context. Its antigen specificity is not known. Per-base quality was not reported, and no clone a single base away is much larger than it. The collaborating institutions used their own protocols to collect whole blood in K2EDTA tubes. Collaborator samples were shipped for TCRbeta analysis as frozen whole blood, isolated PBMCs, or DNA extracted from either sample type. CDR1 and CDR2 were assigned from the germline V gene as MGHRA and YSYEKL. From the cysteine through the phenylalanine, the CDR3 covers 17 amino acids. The entry retains the CDR3 DNA only, 51 bases that are in frame from base 1. V is reduced by 0 bases and J by 7 bases, leaving a spacing of 16 bases between them. This record belongs to a study of blood T cell repertoires in COVID-19 (dated by TCRdb to 2020 to 2021). About the full investigation: Samples covering the acute and convalescent phases of COVID-19 were provided by collaborators in the United States, Italy and Spain. The samples were drawn from the first 160 participants of the ongoing ImmuneRACE study and from 950 to 1,500 subjects provided by 6 global collaborators. The repertoires were released in a freely available public database meant as a resource for research on the immune response to SARS-CoV-2. Where available, HLA class I and class II types were obtained from metadata supplied by the sample provider rather than from assay-based typing. Subjects who had been exposed to COVID-19, were actively infected with it, or had recovered from it provided the deeply sampled blood TCRbeta repertoires that made up the dataset. The sample metadata nearly always contained a de-identified subject ID, COVID-19 status, age in years and sex. The material from the prospective study consisted of cDNA or gDNA derived from T cells, B-cell-depleted T cells, or PBMCs. Overall study results and their limits: How much clinical and demographic metadata was included differed by source and by participant, and the metadata was provided uncurated.

The immunoSEQ Assay, a bias-controlled multiplex PCR, was used to amplify TCRbeta CDR3 regions from genomic DNA. The original methods were these. The number of nucleated cells in each sample was estimated by amplification of reference gene primers within the assay. To quantify the absolute abundance of each unique TCRbeta CDR3 rearrangement, sequence reads were collapsed and filtered. For each sample, productive Simpson clonality was calculated as the square root of Simpson's diversity index across productive rearrangements. In its TCRdb copy, this immuneACCESS table keeps in-frame sequences only and misses some clones. Where compared with another copy, unresolved V genes explain less than half of these, and the others have no known cause. The DNA gave D and trimming, while V, J and clone size come from that table. For this sample there are about 63,000 clones; 70% to 85% appear just once. Of the sample, 32% is held by the ten largest clones.

Rearrangement joined TRBV4-1 to TRBJ1-6, with an unclear D gene assignment. The specimen sequenced was peripheral blood. The TCR comes from a human donor in a cohort sampled during active COVID-19. The bases read TGCGCCAGCAGCCAAGATCTAGGGAACAGAGGGAATTCACCCCTCCACTTT. Protein translation: CASSQDLGNRGNSPLHF.